The next 27 T cell receptor beta chains were all read from a single sample in a study of cytomegalovirus exposure and HLA in healthy donors. Measured with immunoSEQ multiplex PCR; TCRdb has only the in-frame clones, and not every one. This sample has 200,000 to 300,000 clones, with less than 95% found just once. Sequencing was done on a sample of PBMCs. Receptor source: a woman aged 25 to 39 in good health and CMV-seronegative.

This clone has only one observation. The chain employs TRBV6-1 and TRBJ1-2; 9 bases match TRBD1. Germline trimming cut 4 bases from V and 7 bases from J; bases unmatched to any gene: 13. This CDR3 has 16 residues. Germline CDR1 reads MNHNS; CDR2 reads SASEGT. The CDR3, as DNA: TGTGCCAGCAGTGCCCGAGGGACAGGGAGGCTGCCTGGCTACACCTTC. The encoded protein is CASSARGTGRLPGYTF.

The gene calls are TRBV28 and TRBJ2-7; 12 bases fit TRBD2. This CDR3 has 16 residues. V trimming: 5 bases; J trimming: 4 bases; junction bases outside the gene matches: 9. Germline loops: CDR1 MDHEN, CDR2 SYDVKM. CDR3 protein: CASSALGLAGSYEQYF. In nucleotides, the CDR3 is TGTGCCAGCAGTGCCCTGGGACTAGCGGGCAGTTACGAGCAGTACTTC.

This rearrangement joins TRBV27 to TRBJ1-2, with unresolved D. Trimming pared 6 bases from V and 6 bases from J, leaving 14 bases between. The CDR3 runs 13 residues. CDR1 and CDR2 (germline): MNHEY, SMNVEV (reference sequence). This chain's CDR3 is CASRLQGYDGYTF. CDR3 nucleotides: TGTGCCAGCAGACTCCAAGGGTACGATGGCTACACCTTC.

The V and J genes are TRBV27 and TRBJ2-1; perhaps TRBD1 as D (6 bases). V dropped 4 bases and J dropped 6 bases, with 22 bases sitting between them. The CDR3 is 17 amino acids. CDR1 is MNHEY, CDR2 SMNVEV, per germline (reference sequence). CDR3 residues: CASSSGLGHRAVNEQFF. DNA for the CDR3: TGTGCCAGCAGTTCTGGGCTTGGACACAGGGCGGTCAATGAGCAGTTCTTC.

The chain carries TRBV29-1 and TRBJ2-4; TRBD1 is a possible D gene (5 bases). Germline loops: CDR1 SQVTM, CDR2 ANQGSEA. Deletions cut 7 bases from V and 1 base from J, with 11 bases between. CDR3 length: 13 amino acids. CDR3 nucleotides: TGCAGCGGGCAGGGATCGGCCAAAAACATTCAGTACTTC. It specifies CSGQGSAKNIQYF.

CDR3 in DNA: TGTGCCACCAGCGGTCGACCGGACTCACTAGGGCCCGACAATGAGCAGTTCTTC. It codes for CATSGRPDSLGPDNEQFF. The rearrangement links TRBV15 to TRBJ2-1, with D possibly TRBD2 on 5 matching bases. Trimming removed 5 bases at V and 5 bases at J, with 25 bases between. In germline, CDR1 is LNHNV, CDR2 YYDKDF (reference sequence). This CDR3 region has 18 residues.

This clone turned up a few times. J is TRBJ2-1 and V is TRBV7-9, with D unresolved. Germline CDR1 and CDR2: SEHNR and FQNEAQ (reference sequence). V lost 5 bases, J lost 4 bases, and 12 bases lay in between. This CDR3 is 14 amino acids long. The CDR3 DNA is TGTGCCAGCAGCCTCCAGACACTATACAATGAGCAGTTCTTC. Encoded protein: CASSLQTLYNEQFF.

The V gene is TRBV2, the J gene TRBJ2-2; 7 positions match TRBD2. V lost 9 bases, J lost 3 bases, and 1 base stayed unmatched. CDR1 is SNHLY, CDR2 FYNNEI, per germline. This CDR3 spans 12 amino acids. CDR3 sequence reads: CASLADTGELFF. For the CDR3, the DNA is TGTGCCAGTCTAGCGGACACCGGGGAGCTGTTTTTT. The whole variable domain, filled in from reference TRBV2 and TRBJ2-2, reads EPEVTQTPSHQVTQMGQEVILRCVPISNHLYFYWYRQILGQKVEFLVSFYNNEISEKSEIFDDQFSVERPDGSNFTLKIRSTKLEDSAMYFCASLADTGELFFGEGSRLTVL.

This clone was recorded once. This chain uses TRBV5-1 with TRBJ1-4, with D possibly being TRBD1 (5 bases). The CDR3 totals 14 residues. Germline V gives CDR1 SGHRS, CDR2 YFSETQ. Trimming shortened V by 4 bases and J by 7 bases, and 14 bases separated the two germline ends. CDR3 bases: TGCGCCAGCAGCCAAACGGGACTCAGTGAAAAACTGTTTTTT. This gives the protein CASSQTGLSEKLFF. Full variable domain (remainder filled in from reference TRBV5-1 and TRBJ1-4): KAGVTQTPRYLIKTRGQQVTLSCSPISGHRSVSWYQQTPGQGLQFLFEYFSETQRNKGNFPGRFSGRQFSNSRSEMNVSTLELGDSALYLCASSQTGLSEKLFFGSGTQLSVL.

This chain links TRBV4-1 with TRBJ1-5; D gene ambiguous. The CDR3 totals 15 residues. Trimming pared 1 base from V and 4 bases from J, leaving 11 bases between. Germline-derived CDR1 and CDR2 are MGHRA and YSYEKL. CDR3 residues: CASSQGGLGNQPQHF. CDR3 in DNA: TGCGCCAGCAGCCAAGGAGGACTGGGGAATCAGCCCCAGCATTTT.

The J gene is TRBJ2-1, the V gene TRBV6-5; the D is unclear. V was trimmed by 6 bases and J by 3 bases, leaving 9 bases between them. The CDR3 has 13 residues. Germline V gene lookup returns CDR1 MNHEY and CDR2 SVGAGI. The CDR3 loop is CASRSTNYNEQFF. The CDR3 DNA sequence: TGTGCCAGCAGGTCAACAAACTACAATGAGCAGTTCTTC.

CDR3 coding DNA: TGTGCCAGCAGTGAAGCACGAAGTTACGAGCAGTACTTC. It translates to CASSEARSYEQYF. The gene calls are TRBV6-1 and TRBJ2-7; D remains ambiguous. The CDR3 is made up of 13 amino acids. V was pared by 0 bases and J by 4 bases, with 7 bases between. Germline CDR1 reads MNHNS; CDR2 reads SASEGT.

The CDR3 sequence is CASSQDELAGGNNEQFF. In DNA form, the CDR3 reads TGCGCCAGCAGCCAAGATGAACTAGCGGGAGGGAACAATGAGCAGTTCTTC. The chain links TRBV4-1 to TRBJ2-1; TRBD2 matches 13 bases. The CDR3 has 17 residues. Germline CDR1 MGHRA, CDR2 YSYEKL. Trimming removed 0 bases from V and 5 bases from J; junction bases left unmatched: 4.

The V and J genes are TRBV14 and TRBJ1-5; D is uncertain. This CDR3 has 13 residues. V gave up 0 bases and J gave up 9 bases, with 9 bases separating them. Germline-derived CDR1 and CDR2 are SGHDN and FVKESK. This chain's CDR3 is CASSQDLAGPQHF. In nucleotides, the CDR3 is TGTGCCAGCAGCCAAGATCTCGCAGGGCCCCAGCATTTT.

This chain uses TRBV27 with TRBJ2-1, with D possibly TRBD2 on 6 matching bases. Trimming cost V 1 base and J 6 bases, with 16 bases left between them. Germline loops: CDR1 MNHEY, CDR2 SMNVEV (reference sequence). The length of the CDR3 is 16 residues. The CDR3 loop is CASSLYTGSGRNEQFF. The CDR3 DNA reads as TGTGCCAGCAGTTTATACACCGGGAGCGGCCGCAATGAGCAGTTCTTC.

The chain carries TRBV2 and TRBJ2-4; unclear D gene. Trimming left V 5 bases short and J 0 bases short, with 11 bases between. CDR1 and CDR2 (germline): SNHLY, FYNNEI. The CDR3 is 15 amino acids. CDR3 protein: CASSPENLAKNIQYF. As DNA, the CDR3 is TGTGCCAGCAGTCCAGAAAACCTAGCCAAAAACATTCAGTACTTC.

This clone was detected many times. The V call is TRBV4-2, the J call TRBJ2-7; 9 positions match TRBD2. J lost 4 bases, V lost 0 bases, and 7 bases had no gene match. This CDR3 region has 16 residues. From germline, CDR1 is LGHNA and CDR2 YNFKEQ. The CDR3 here is CASSQDPTSGYYEQYF. The CDR3 nucleotides read TGTGCCAGCAGCCAAGACCCGACTAGCGGCTATTACGAGCAGTACTTC.

The gene calls are TRBV6-5 and TRBJ1-1; maybe TRBD1 (5 bases). The V gene lost 2 bases and the J gene lost 6 bases, with 13 bases spanning the gap. Germline-derived CDR1 and CDR2 are MNHEY and SVGAGI. The CDR3 is made up of 14 amino acids. For the CDR3, the DNA is TGTGCCAGCAGTTACGGGGACCGAGGGGCTGAAGCTTTCTTT. Amino acid sequence: CASSYGDRGAEAFF.

The chain has TRBV27 and TRBJ2-7; D is perhaps TRBD2 (5 bases). Trimming took 8 bases from V and 3 from J, leaving 20 bases between them. The CDR3 covers 15 residues. The germline V gene encodes CDR1 MNHEY and CDR2 SMNVEV (reference sequence). The CDR3 bases are TGTGCCAGCGGAGGAGAGGCCACTGGGTACTACGAGCAGTACTTC. Amino acids: CASGGEATGYYEQYF.

V is TRBV6-1 and J is TRBJ2-1; no clear D gene. This CDR3 is 16 amino acids long. Trimming removed 3 bases from V and 6 bases from J, with 18 bases in between. The germline V gene encodes CDR1 MNHNS and CDR2 SASEGT. CDR3 sequence: CASSDSLGPFLNEQFF. The CDR3 region has the DNA TGTGCCAGCAGTGATTCCCTAGGTCCGTTTCTCAATGAGCAGTTCTTC.

The chain recombines TRBV6-5 with TRBJ1-5; 8 nucleotides agree with TRBD1. The J segment lost 5 bases and the V segment lost 6 bases, leaving 9 bases of the junction unmatched. Germline CDR1 and CDR2: MNHEY and SVGAGI. The CDR3 has 15 amino acids. CDR3 coding DNA: TGTGCCAGCAGAAAACAGGGGGGAATAGATCAGCCCCAGCATTTT. It codes for CASRKQGGIDQPQHF.

The V call is TRBV7-3, the J call TRBJ2-3, with D uncertain. Germline V gives CDR1 SGHTA, CDR2 FQGTGA. The CDR3 has 15 amino acids. V shed 5 bases and J shed 0 bases, with 12 bases lying between them. The CDR3 nucleotides are TGTGCCAGCAGCCAGGACGGTACTAGCACAGATACGCAGTATTTT. Protein sequence: CASSQDGTSTDTQYF.

V usage is TRBV4-1 and J usage is TRBJ2-7; 9 bases are shared with TRBD2. Germline lookup yields CDR1 MGHRA and CDR2 YSYEKL. Germline trimming cut 1 base from V and 1 base from J; bases unmatched to any gene: 5. The CDR3 is 16 residues long. This chain's CDR3 is CASSQAQREASYEQYF. CDR3 sequence (DNA): TGCGCCAGCAGCCAAGCTCAGCGGGAGGCGTCCTACGAGCAGTACTTC.

This clone is a singleton in its sample. V gene TRBV7-3 combines with J gene TRBJ2-5, with a tentative D call TRBD2 (6 bases). This CDR3 has 14 amino acids. V lost 1 base to trimming and J lost 2 bases, with 8 bases between them. CDR1 SGHTA and CDR2 FQGTGA come from the germline V gene. The DNA for the CDR3 is TGTGCCAGCAGCTTAAATGGGGGGCAAGAGACCCAGTACTTC. Protein: CASSLNGGQETQYF.

The J gene is TRBJ2-1, the V gene TRBV4-2; TRBD1 is a possible D gene (5 bases). V was shortened by 8 bases and J by 4 bases, with 9 bases between the two germline ends. The CDR3 is made up of 12 amino acids. The germline V gene has CDR1 LGHNA and CDR2 YNFKEQ. The CDR3 nucleotides are TGTGCCAGCGGCAGGGTTTACAATGAGCAGTTCTTC. This gives the protein CASGRVYNEQFF.

This clone was counted a single time. The J gene is TRBJ2-1, the V gene TRBV5-6; TRBD1 agrees at 7 bases. Germline CDR1 is SGHDT and CDR2 is YYEEEE. The CDR3 runs to 15 residues. With V trimmed by 8 bases and J by 0 bases, 8 bases remained unmatched. CDR3 loop: CASTGDDSSYNEQFF. The CDR3 DNA reads as TGTGCCAGTACAGGGGACGACAGCTCCTACAATGAGCAGTTCTTC.

The chain has TRBV13 and TRBJ1-1; the match to TRBD1 covers 9 bases. CDR1 is PRHDT, CDR2 FYEKMQ, per germline (reference sequence). CDR3 length: 14 residues. The V and J ends lost 5 bases and 7 bases, in that order; junction bases with no gene match: 8. Here the CDR3 reads CASSTGTGRLEAFF. For the CDR3, the DNA is TGTGCCAGCAGCACCGGGACAGGGAGGCTTGAAGCTTTCTTT.